This TCR beta chain was sequenced in a study of OX40 agonist ivuxolimab in advanced cancers. Overall study findings and caveats: In CD8+ T cells, expanded clones were on average more numerous than in CD4+. Doses of 0.1 to 3.0 mg/kg were accompanied by clonal expansion of CD4+ and CD8+ blood T cells by week 6.

Profiled with immunoSEQ multiplex PCR; TCRdb holds only in-frame clones, not every one. This table holds roughly 56,000 clones, about 89% found once. Blood sampling was done at baseline, cycle 4 day 1, and cycle 7 day 1. Note on this clone: The antigen is not known.

Losses at the gene ends were 4 bases for V and 3 bases for J; bases not matched to a gene: 5. The V gene's germline CDR1 is SGHRS and CDR2 YFSETQ. The CDR3 has 14 residues. This sample comprised CD4+ or CD8+ T cells sorted from blood, obtained in a trial of the OX40 agonist ivuxolimab. The rearrangement uses TRBV5-1 and TRBJ1-1; 8 bases map to TRBD1. The TCR originated in an adult with an advanced solid tumor such as melanoma, head and neck, liver or kidney cancer. The CDR3 here is CASSPGQGYTEAFF. CDR3 bases: TGCGCCAGCAGCCCAGGACAGGGCTACACTGAAGCTTTCTTT.